A single sample is the source of the 23 T cell receptor beta chains below, sequenced in a study of blood T cell repertoires in COVID-19. Here immunoSEQ multiplex PCR was the method, and the copy in TCRdb shows in-frame clones only, minus some. The data contain 130,000 or so clones, 75% to 80% of them singletons. The sample was peripheral blood. The receptors were sampled from a human donor in a cohort sampled during active COVID-19.

This chain links TRBV28 with TRBJ1-1; D unresolved. The CDR3 contains 13 residues. Trimming shortened V by 3 bases and J by 1 base, and 6 bases separated the two germline ends. Germline loops: CDR1 MDHEN, CDR2 SYDVKM. This chain's CDR3 is CASSFGTNTEAFF. The CDR3 nucleotides read TGTGCCAGCAGTTTCGGTACGAACACTGAAGCTTTCTTT.

This chain uses TRBV10-3 with TRBJ2-6; TRBD1 is a possible D gene (5 bases). Trimming cost V 4 bases and J 0 bases, with 10 bases left between them. The germline gives CDR1 ENHRY, CDR2 SYGVKD. This CDR3 is 16 amino acids long. DNA of the CDR3: TGTGCCATCAGTGGGACCGACAGCTCTGGGGCCAACGTCCTGACTTTC. Encoded protein: CAISGTDSSGANVLTF.

The gene calls are TRBV3-1 (or the pseudogene TRBV3-2) and TRBJ2-6, with 8 bases fitting TRBD1. The CDR3 loop spans 17 amino acids. Germline trimming cut 0 bases from V and 0 bases from J; bases unmatched to any gene: 1. Germline CDR1 reads LGHDT; CDR2 reads YNNKEL (reference sequence). The CDR3 region has the DNA TGTGCCAGCAGCCAAGACGGGACAGGCTCTGGGGCCAACGTCCTGACTTTC. Translating it yields CASSQDGTGSGANVLTF.

The chain uses TRBV5-6 and TRBJ2-6; the D gene is possibly TRBD1 (6 bases). Germline loops: CDR1 SGHDT, CDR2 YYEEEE. This CDR3 is built from 15 residues. V was clipped by 3 bases and J by 13 bases, with 20 bases between them. CDR3 sequence reads: CASSSSGTPDEVLTF. In nucleotides, the CDR3 is TGTGCCAGCAGCTCATCCGGGACACCGGATGAAGTCCTGACTTTC.

V usage is TRBV10-3 and J usage is TRBJ2-7; the match to TRBD1 covers 7 bases. Germline trimming cut 4 bases from V and 4 bases from J; bases unmatched to any gene: 10. From germline, CDR1 is ENHRY and CDR2 SYGVKD. The CDR3 loop spans 15 amino acids. The CDR3 spells CAISGTGAPGYEQYF. The DNA for the CDR3 is TGTGCCATCAGTGGGACAGGCGCCCCAGGTTACGAGCAGTACTTC.

The chain combines TRBV5-6 with TRBJ2-5, with D perhaps matching TRBD1 (5 bases). This CDR3 comprises 14 residues. Trimming pared 1 base from V and 5 bases from J, leaving 12 bases between. Per the germline V gene, CDR1 is SGHDT and CDR2 is YYEEEE. The CDR3 region has the DNA TGTGCCAGCAGCTTGCCCCCACAGGTTGAGACCCAGTACTTC. Translation: CASSLPPQVETQYF.

V is TRBV29-1 and J is TRBJ2-5; 10 nucleotides line up with TRBD1. The trim removed 3 bases at V and 5 bases at J, leaving 6 bases unmatched. The CDR3 covers 14 residues. Germline V gene sequence: CDR1 SQVTM, CDR2 ANQGSEA. This CDR3 reads CSVDSRGQGETQYF. The DNA for the CDR3 is TGCAGCGTTGATTCCCGGGGACAGGGGGAGACCCAGTACTTC.

V is TRBV11-2 and J is TRBJ1-1; 11 bases match TRBD1. V shed 3 bases, J shed 5 bases, and the junction held 14 bases outside the gene matches. The CDR3 runs to 18 residues. Germline V lookup: CDR1 SGHAT, CDR2 FQNNGV. CDR3 region: CASSFHLSGTGGGTEAFF. CDR3 DNA sequence: TGTGCCAGCAGCTTCCATCTATCCGGGACAGGGGGAGGTACTGAAGCTTTCTTT.

The chain carries TRBV2 and TRBJ2-7, with D tentatively TRBD2 (5 bases). Germline CDR1 is SNHLY and CDR2 is FYNNEI. The CDR3 has 13 residues. Between the trimmed V and J ends, which lost 7 bases and 6 bases, there was a span of 16 bases. The CDR3 nucleotides are TGTGCCAGCACCCGGGAACAAATCCCCGAGCAGTACTTC. Translation gives CASTREQIPEQYF.

This rearrangement joins TRBV19 to TRBJ1-2; D is unresolved. Trimming took off 1 base at V and 6 bases at J, with 12 bases between the two ends. Germline V gives CDR1 LNHDA, CDR2 SQIVND (reference sequence). This CDR3 is built from 14 residues. The CDR3: CASSIGGSGDGYTF. The CDR3 DNA is TGTGCCAGTAGTATAGGAGGCTCGGGAGATGGCTACACCTTC.

V is TRBV6-1 and J is TRBJ1-2; D gene ambiguous. The CDR3 is made up of 16 amino acids. With 2 bases removed from V and 1 base from J, the gap between germline ends came to 14 bases. CDR1 is MNHNS and CDR2 is SASEGT in the germline V gene. For the CDR3, the DNA is TGTGCCAGCAGTGAACCGATTGGCAGTTATAACTATGGCTACACCTTC. It translates to CASSEPIGSYNYGYTF.

The chain uses TRBV19 and TRBJ1-2, with D hard to call. CDR3 length: 13 residues. Trimming pared 3 bases from V and 0 bases from J, leaving 5 bases between. Germline loops: CDR1 LNHDA, CDR2 SQIVND (reference sequence). The CDR3 region has the DNA TGTGCCAGTAGTATCAGGTCTAACTATGGCTACACCTTC. This sequence encodes CASSIRSNYGYTF.

The chain carries TRBV3-1 (or the pseudogene TRBV3-2) and TRBJ2-7, with 11 bases that match TRBD2. There are 15 residues in the CDR3. The J segment lost 5 bases and the V segment lost 4 bases, leaving 7 bases of the junction unmatched. The V gene's germline CDR1 is LGHDT and CDR2 YNNKEL (reference sequence). The CDR3 DNA reads as TGTGCCAGCAGCCCGATAGCGGGAGGGTCCGACGAGCAGTACTTC. The encoded protein is CASSPIAGGSDEQYF.

The gene calls are TRBV5-1 and TRBJ2-5; D perhaps matches TRBD2 (6 bases). Trimming pared 6 bases from V and 2 bases from J, leaving 20 bases between. This CDR3 is 16 amino acids long. Germline CDR1 is SGHRS and CDR2 is YFSETQ. DNA for the CDR3: TGCGCCAGCACTCGCCGTCTTAGCGGCTATCAAGAGACCCAGTACTTC. This encodes CASTRRLSGYQETQYF.

The rearrangement uses TRBV5-1 and TRBJ2-6; no reliable D call. The V gene's germline CDR1 is SGHRS and CDR2 YFSETQ. The V end lost 0 bases, the J end lost 0 bases, and 7 bases lay between the germline ends. There are 16 residues in the CDR3. The CDR3 protein is CASSLAPGSGANVLTF. The CDR3 DNA is TGCGCCAGCAGCTTGGCCCCGGGCTCTGGGGCCAACGTCCTGACTTTC.

The chain joins TRBV12-3 or TRBV12-4 to TRBJ2-7; the D gene is possibly TRBD2 (6 bases). The CDR3 is made up of 13 amino acids. V was pared by 3 bases and J by 7 bases, with 13 bases between. The CDR3: CASSLGGGREQYF. The DNA of the CDR3 is TGTGCCAGCAGTTTGGGGGGAGGACGAGAGCAGTACTTC.

In its sample, this clone was seen once. The chain joins TRBV12-3 or TRBV12-4 to TRBJ1-1; D is unclear. V was clipped by 2 bases and J by 1 base, with 5 bases between them. This CDR3 region has 13 residues. Here the CDR3 reads CASSLRGNTEAFF. The DNA of the CDR3 is TGTGCCAGCAGTTTAAGAGGGAACACTGAAGCTTTCTTT.

This clone has more than one count but fewer than ten. The chain combines TRBV3-1 (or the pseudogene TRBV3-2) with TRBJ2-1; D perhaps matches TRBD2 (5 bases). CDR1 is LGHDT and CDR2 is YNNKEL in the germline V gene (reference sequence). The CDR3 covers 13 residues. Between the trimmed V and J ends, which lost 3 bases and 10 bases, there was a span of 13 bases. The CDR3 here is CASSHPTSGEQFF. The CDR3 region has the DNA TGTGCCAGCAGCCACCCTACTAGTGGCGAGCAGTTCTTC.

V is TRBV6-5 and J is TRBJ2-2; no clear D gene. The CDR3 extends over 13 amino acids. Trimming left V 3 bases short and J 4 bases short, with 6 bases between. Germline V lookup: CDR1 MNHEY, CDR2 SVGAGI. CDR3 DNA: TGTGCCAGCAGTTATGGCCCCACCGGGGAGCTGTTTTTT. Translation: CASSYGPTGELFF.

In DNA, the CDR3 is TGTGCCAGCAGCCCCCGGGGGGTAACCTACGAGCAGTACTTC. Protein: CASSPRGVTYEQYF. The rearrangement links TRBV11-3 to TRBJ2-7; TRBD2 aligns across 7 bases. CDR1 and CDR2 from the germline V gene are SGHNT and YENEEA. The CDR3 runs to 14 residues. V lost 5 bases and J lost 2; bases outside the gene matches: 6.

This chain uses TRBV10-2 with TRBJ1-5; TRBD1 is a possible D gene (6 bases). Per the germline V gene, CDR1 is WSHSY and CDR2 is SAAADI. There are 17 residues in the CDR3. Between the trimmed V and J ends, which lost 2 bases and 0 bases, there was a span of 14 bases. CDR3 amino acids: CASSEPTGNYSNQPQHF. The CDR3 nucleotides are TGCGCCAGCAGTGAGCCAACAGGGAATTATAGCAATCAGCCCCAGCATTTT.

V usage is TRBV5-6 and J usage is TRBJ2-7; 9 bases match TRBD1. This CDR3 spans 13 amino acids. The J segment lost 4 bases and the V segment lost 3 bases, leaving 2 bases of the junction unmatched. Germline V gene lookup returns CDR1 SGHDT and CDR2 YYEEEE. The CDR3 loop is CASSSGTGYEQYF. CDR3 bases: TGTGCCAGCAGCTCCGGGACAGGGTACGAGCAGTACTTC.

V is TRBV25-1 and J is TRBJ1-2; 9 positions match TRBD1. The CDR3 runs to 12 residues. Trimming at V came to 6 bases and at J to 8 bases, leaving 4 bases not matched to a gene. Germline CDR1 is MGHDK and CDR2 is SYGVNS. The CDR3 DNA sequence: TGTGCCAGCAGGGGGGACAGGGAAGGCTACACCTTC. Protein product: CASRGDREGYTF.